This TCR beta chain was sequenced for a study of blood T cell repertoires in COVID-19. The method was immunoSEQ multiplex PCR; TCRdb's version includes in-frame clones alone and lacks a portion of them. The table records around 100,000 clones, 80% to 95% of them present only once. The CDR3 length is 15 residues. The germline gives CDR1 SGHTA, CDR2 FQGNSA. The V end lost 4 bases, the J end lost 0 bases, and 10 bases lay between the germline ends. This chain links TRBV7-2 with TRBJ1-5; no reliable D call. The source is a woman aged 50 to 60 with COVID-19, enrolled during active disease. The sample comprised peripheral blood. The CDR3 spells CASSSRLNSNQPQHF. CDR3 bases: TGTGCCAGCAGCTCCAGACTTAATAGCAATCAGCCCCAGCATTTT.